A selection of T cell receptor beta chains follows, all from one sample in a study of T cells in Graves' hyperthyroidism and ophthalmopathy. Each CDR3 protein gets one entry after TCRdb re-called the multiplex PCR reads with MiXCR. The sample holds 450,000 to 650,000 distinct CDR3 sequences, around 21% seen once. The specimen sequenced was blood. These receptors were obtained from a young man with Graves' hyperthyroidism. The CDR3 runs from the conserved cysteine through the conserved F or W. Each record gives: V gene, D gene, clone size, J gene, CDR3 DNA, CDR3 protein. A D gene is named only where the DNA matches it firmly. Not all rows give a size; the values are once, few, many and, for expanded clones, a class.

TRBV12-3/TRBV12-4,-,-,TRBJ2-5,TGTGCCAGCAGTTTAAGCCGGAAAGAGACCCAGTACTTC,CASSLSRKETQYF
TRBV4-1,-,few,TRBJ1-2,TGCGCCAGCAGCCAACTTGGGGGCGCCTATGGCTACACCTTC,CASSQLGGAYGYTF
TRBV7-6,TRBD1,many,TRBJ1-3,TGTGCCAGCAGCTCGTTGGGGAGTGACAGGGGGTATTTGACTGGAAACACCATATATTTT,CASSSLGSDRGYLTGNTIYF
TRBV6-1,-,once,TRBJ2-7,TGTGCCAGCTTATCCCGGGTCGAACCCCTTTACGAGCAGTACTTC,CASLSRVEPLYEQYF
TRBV6-1,TRBD2,few,TRBJ2-2,TGTGCCAGCAGTACCCTGACTAGCATGAACACCGGGGAGCTGTTTTTT,CASSTLTSMNTGELFF
TRBV6-4,TRBD2,-,TRBJ2-7,TGTGCCAGCAGTGAAGCGGGGGGTTCGAACGAGCAGTACTTC,CASSEAGGSNEQYF
TRBV11-1,-,few,TRBJ2-7,TGTGCCAGCAGCACCCAACAGGGTTTAAGGGGCTACGAGCAGTACTTC,CASSTQQGLRGYEQYF
TRBV6-5,TRBD2,many,TRBJ2-2,TGTGCCAGCAGGGGACTAGCCCCCGGGGAGCTGTTTTTT,CASRGLAPGELFF
TRBV9,TRBD1,-,TRBJ1-5,TGTGCCAGCAGCGGGGGACAGGGCTGGAATCAGCCCCAGCATTTT,CASSGGQGWNQPQHF
TRBV6-1,TRBD1,many,TRBJ1-1,TGTGCCAGCAGTGAAGAGGGGGGACAGGGGAACACTGAAGCTTTCTTT,CASSEEGGQGNTEAFF
TRBV10-2,-,-,TRBJ1-1,TGCACCAGCAGTGTAGGGGTCACTGAAGCTTTCTTT,CTSSVGVTEAFF
TRBV20-1,TRBD1,many,TRBJ1-2,TGCAGTGCTAGAGATTGGACAGGGGTGGGCTACACCTTC,CSARDWTGVGYTF
TRBV2,-,few,TRBJ1-6,TGTGCCAGCAGTGAAGGAACCCCAGCCCCAACCCAATTGAGTTCACCCCTCCACTTT,CASSEGTPAPTQLSSPLHF
TRBV5-1,-,many,TRBJ1-1,TGCGCCAGCAGCTTGGCCGGGGGCAAGGCTGAAGCTTTCTTT,CASSLAGGKAEAFF
TRBV6-1,-,many,TRBJ2-2,TGTGCCAGCAGTCCTATGGGGGTGAACACCGGGGAGCTGTTTTTT,CASSPMGVNTGELFF
TRBV24-1,-,many,TRBJ1-1,TGTGCCACCAGTGAAATAGGGGTGGCGGACACTGAAGCTTTCTTT,CATSEIGVADTEAFF
TRBV6-1,-,-,TRBJ2-7,TGTGCCAGCAGTGTTGCAGTGTCCTCCTACGATCAGTACTTC,CASSVAVSSYDQYF
TRBV19,-,many,TRBJ1-1,TGTGCCAGTAGTAGGGAGTGGGAGAACACTGAAGCTTTCTTT,CASSREWENTEAFF
TRBV9,TRBD1,-,TRBJ1-1,TGTGCCAGCAGCTCTCGGGACAGGGAGGACACTGAAGCTTTCTTT,CASSSRDREDTEAFF
TRBV4-1,-,-,TRBJ1-1,TGCGCCAGCAGCCGCCCACTGAGGGGGGAACAAGCTTTCTTT,CASSRPLRGEQAFF
TRBV5-1,-,many,TRBJ1-2,TGCGCCAGCAGCTTAGGAACAGCCCCCCGCTATGGCTACACCTTC,CASSLGTAPRYGYTF
TRBV11-2,-,many,TRBJ2-5,TGTGCCAGCAGCCCCCAGGGGCGCAGGGCGGGGGAGACCCAGTACTTC,CASSPQGRRAGETQYF
TRBV11-2,TRBD1,many,TRBJ2-7,TGTGCCAGCAGCTCCCGGGACAGAACCTACGAGCAGTACTTC,CASSSRDRTYEQYF
TRBV18,TRBD1,-,TRBJ2-7,TGTGCCAGCTCGGATCATTCAGGGGGAACCTACGAGCAGTACTTC,CASSDHSGGTYEQYF
TRBV27,-,-,TRBJ1-5,TGTGCCAGCAGTCTCGGCGGGGCACCAGGCGGTCAGCCCCAGCATTTT,CASSLGGAPGGQPQHF
TRBV7-9,-,-,TRBJ1-5,TGTGCCAGCAGCTTAAGCGGGGATAGCAATCAGCCCCAGCATTTT,CASSLSGDSNQPQHF
TRBV28,-,many,TRBJ2-2,TGTGCCAGCAGCCTGGACACGTACTACACCGGGGAGCTGTTTTTT,CASSLDTYYTGELFF
TRBV9,-,-,TRBJ1-6,TGTGCCAGCAGCGTAGACGCGGGGTGGAATTCACCCCTCCACTTT,CASSVDAGWNSPLHF
TRBV4-1,-,many,TRBJ1-1,TGCGCCAGCAGCCCCACAGGGAATTTGTACACTGAAGCTTTCTTT,CASSPTGNLYTEAFF
TRBV19,-,many,TRBJ1-1,TGTGCCAGTAGTATTTTGGGGGAGGCGCCCACTGAAGCTTTCTTT,CASSILGEAPTEAFF
TRBV20-1,-,many,TRBJ1-5,TGCAGTGCTAGAGACCGGTCCCGAGGCCAGCCCCAGCATTTT,CSARDRSRGQPQHF
TRBV2,-,many,TRBJ1-2,TGTGCCAGCAGTGACCACAGGGATGATGGCTACACCTTC,CASSDHRDDGYTF
TRBV27,TRBD2,few,TRBJ2-5,TGTGCCAGCAGTCTAACCTTAGCGGGCCCACAAGAGACCCAGTACTTC,CASSLTLAGPQETQYF
TRBV30,-,-,TRBJ2-2,TGTGCCTGGACCCTTAGGGTTCCCGGGGAGCTGTTTTTT,CAWTLRVPGELFF
TRBV6-1,-,many,TRBJ1-5,TGTGCCAGCAGCTGGGGGTCCTATAGCAATCAGCCCCAGCATTTT,CASSWGSYSNQPQHF
TRBV5-1,-,many,TRBJ1-3,TGCGCCAGCAGCTTGGGCCCGTTCTCTGGAAACACCATATATTTT,CASSLGPFSGNTIYF
TRBV27,-,many,TRBJ2-2,TGTGCCAGCAGCCCCGGCAACACCGGGGAGCTGTTTTTT,CASSPGNTGELFF
TRBV29-1,-,many,TRBJ1-2,TGCAGCGTTGAATTGTACACCTTC,CSVELYTF
TRBV9,-,-,TRBJ1-6,TGTGCCAGCAGCCTCACAGGGATTAATTCACCCCTCCACTTT,CASSLTGINSPLHF
TRBV19,-,few,TRBJ2-3,TGTGCTAGCATGGGTCTGAATACGCAGTATTTT,CASMGLNTQYF
TRBV27,-,many,TRBJ1-1,TGTGCCAGCAGTAACTCGGGGGCGCACACTGAAGCTTTCTTT,CASSNSGAHTEAFF